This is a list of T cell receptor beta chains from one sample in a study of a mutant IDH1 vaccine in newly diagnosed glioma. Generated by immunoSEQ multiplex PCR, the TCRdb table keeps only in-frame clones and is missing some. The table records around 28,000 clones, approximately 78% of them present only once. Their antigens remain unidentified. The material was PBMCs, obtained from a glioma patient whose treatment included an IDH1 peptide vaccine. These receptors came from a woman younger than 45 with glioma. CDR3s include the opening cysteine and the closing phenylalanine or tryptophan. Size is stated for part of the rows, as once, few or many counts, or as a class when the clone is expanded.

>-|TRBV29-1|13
CSVHPGQGYEQYF
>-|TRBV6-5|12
CASSTGGDGYTF
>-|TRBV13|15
CASSLRLAGTYTQYF
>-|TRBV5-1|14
CASSDGGSTGELFF
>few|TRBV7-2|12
CASSRSTGEAFF
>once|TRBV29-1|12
CSVGGAQETQYF
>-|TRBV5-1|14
CASSLGMSNTEAFF
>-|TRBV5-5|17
CASSLGPGTASSYEQYF
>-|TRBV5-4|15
CASSLGGGLQETQYF
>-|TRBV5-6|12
CASGTQSYEQYF
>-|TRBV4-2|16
CASSPWGLTNTGELFF
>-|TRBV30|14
CAWLHRDRRSEAFF
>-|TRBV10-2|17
CASSEWWSGPNTGELFF
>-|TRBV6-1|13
CASSEDRVYEQYF
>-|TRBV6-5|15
CASRVAGPGTDTQYF
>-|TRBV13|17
CASSLQGRFDMNTEAFF
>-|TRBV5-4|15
CASSLDRGRGQPQHF
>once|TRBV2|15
CASRAERGIRETQYF
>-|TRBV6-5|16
CASSYSSRVPLYGYTF
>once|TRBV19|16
CASTRTGAPSNQPQHF
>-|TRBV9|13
CASSVAGDTEAFF
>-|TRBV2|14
CASSERDGNEKLFF
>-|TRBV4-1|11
CASSQTGGQYF